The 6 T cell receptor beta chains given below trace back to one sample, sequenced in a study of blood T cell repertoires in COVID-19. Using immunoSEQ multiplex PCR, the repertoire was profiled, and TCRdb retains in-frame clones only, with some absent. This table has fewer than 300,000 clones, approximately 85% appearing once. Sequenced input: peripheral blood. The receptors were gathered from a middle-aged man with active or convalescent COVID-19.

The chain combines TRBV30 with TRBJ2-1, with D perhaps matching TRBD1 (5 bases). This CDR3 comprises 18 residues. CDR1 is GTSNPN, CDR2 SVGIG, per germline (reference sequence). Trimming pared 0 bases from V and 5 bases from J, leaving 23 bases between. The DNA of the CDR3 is TGTGCCTGGAGTGTACATAGCCAGGGAAGGCCTCTGGACAATGAGCAGTTCTTC. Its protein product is CAWSVHSQGRPLDNEQFF.

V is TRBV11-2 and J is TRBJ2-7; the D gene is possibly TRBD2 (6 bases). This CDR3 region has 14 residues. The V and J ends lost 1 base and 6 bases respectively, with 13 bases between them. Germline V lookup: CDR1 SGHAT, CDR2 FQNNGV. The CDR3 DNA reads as TGTGCCAGCAGCTTAGGCCGGGGGTTTACCGAGCAGTACTTC. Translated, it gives CASSLGRGFTEQYF.

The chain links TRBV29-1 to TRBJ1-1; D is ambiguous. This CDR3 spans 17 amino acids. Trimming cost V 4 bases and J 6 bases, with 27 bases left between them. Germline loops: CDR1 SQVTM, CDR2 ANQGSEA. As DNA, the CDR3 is TGCAGCGTTGGGGTTTTGGGTCCTAGGCCGAGGGTTTCTGAAGCTTTCTTT. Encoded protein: CSVGVLGPRPRVSEAFF.

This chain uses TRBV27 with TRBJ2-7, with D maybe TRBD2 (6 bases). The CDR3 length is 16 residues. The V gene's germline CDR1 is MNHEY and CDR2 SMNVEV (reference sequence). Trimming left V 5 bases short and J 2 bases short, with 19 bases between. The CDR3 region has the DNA TGTGCCAGCAGTCCCTCCGGCGGGGAGGCAACCTACGAGCAGTACTTC. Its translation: CASSPSGGEATYEQYF.

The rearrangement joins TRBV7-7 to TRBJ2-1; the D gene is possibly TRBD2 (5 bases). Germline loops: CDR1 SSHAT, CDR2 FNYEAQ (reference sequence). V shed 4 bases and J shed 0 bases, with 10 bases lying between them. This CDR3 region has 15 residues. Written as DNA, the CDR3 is TGTGCCAGCAGCTCCAGCGGAGCCTCCTACAATGAGCAGTTCTTC. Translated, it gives CASSSSGASYNEQFF.

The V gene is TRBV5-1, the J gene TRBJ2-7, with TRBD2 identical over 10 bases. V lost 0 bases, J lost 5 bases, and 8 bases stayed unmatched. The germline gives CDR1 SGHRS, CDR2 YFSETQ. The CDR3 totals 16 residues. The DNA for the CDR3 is TGCGCCAGCAGCTTGGATAGTGGAGGACTAGCGGACGAGCAGTACTTC. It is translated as CASSLDSGGLADEQYF.